These T cell receptor beta chains were read from a single sample in a study of cytomegalovirus exposure and HLA in healthy donors. Sequencing used immunoSEQ multiplex PCR; TCRdb keeps in-frame clones, though not all of them. Of roughly 150,000 clones listed, approximately 80% are singletons. Input material: PBMCs. Every receptor here comes from a male donor in good health and CMV-seronegative. Each CDR3 is given with its conserved first and last residue. A D gene is named only where the DNA matches it firmly. A clone size is listed for some rows: how often the clone was seen (once, few, many), or a class if it is expanded.

>TRBJ2-1|-|-|TRBV6-4
TGTGCCAGCAGGGAGATGGCTAGCGTCAGCAATGAGCAGTTCTTC
CASREMASVSNEQFF
>TRBJ1-3|-|-|TRBV7-9
TGTGCCAGCAGCCGGACAGAACCTGGAAACACCATATATTTT
CASSRTEPGNTIYF
>TRBJ2-5|TRBD1|once|TRBV19
TGTGCCAGTAGTGTCCGGACAGGGGGCCGAAAACAAGAGACCCAGTACTTC
CASSVRTGGRKQETQYF
>TRBJ2-7|-|-|TRBV5-1
TGCGCCAGCAGCGCGGGCGACGCGACCTACGAGCAGTACTTC
CASSAGDATYEQYF
>TRBJ2-5|-|-|TRBV4-1
TGCGCCAGCAGCCCCGGGGGTATTGAGACCCAGTACTTC
CASSPGGIETQYF
>TRBJ2-5|TRBD2|-|TRBV7-9
TGTTCCAGCAGCTGGACTAGCGGGGCCTCCCAAGAGACCCAGTACTTC
CSSSWTSGASQETQYF
>TRBJ2-1|-|-|TRBV6-4
TGTGCCAGTGGCACAGGGATCAATGAGCAGTTCTTC
CASGTGINEQFF
>TRBJ1-1|TRBD1|few|TRBV28
TGTGCCAGCAGTTTTCAGGGGGCGAGGACTGAAGCTTTCTTT
CASSFQGARTEAFF
>TRBJ2-6|-|-|TRBV19
TGTGCCAGTAGCAGGGGTTCCGGGGCCAACGTCCTGACTTTC
CASSRGSGANVLTF
>TRBJ1-3|-|-|TRBV5-6
TGTGCCAGCAGCTTGTCGAGGCGGGGGGCTTATGGAAACACCATATATTTT
CASSLSRRGAYGNTIYF
>TRBJ1-2|-|-|TRBV9
TGTGCCAGCAGCCAAAACATGGGCAGGGTAATGGGAGGCTACACCTTC
CASSQNMGRVMGGYTF
>TRBJ1-1|TRBD1|once|TRBV7-9
TGTTCCAGCAGCTTAGACAGGGCTGAAGCTTTCTTT
CSSSLDRAEAFF
>TRBJ2-1|TRBD2|-|TRBV2
TGTGCCAGCAGTGAAGTCGGGACTAGCGGGAATGAGCAGTTCTTC
CASSEVGTSGNEQFF